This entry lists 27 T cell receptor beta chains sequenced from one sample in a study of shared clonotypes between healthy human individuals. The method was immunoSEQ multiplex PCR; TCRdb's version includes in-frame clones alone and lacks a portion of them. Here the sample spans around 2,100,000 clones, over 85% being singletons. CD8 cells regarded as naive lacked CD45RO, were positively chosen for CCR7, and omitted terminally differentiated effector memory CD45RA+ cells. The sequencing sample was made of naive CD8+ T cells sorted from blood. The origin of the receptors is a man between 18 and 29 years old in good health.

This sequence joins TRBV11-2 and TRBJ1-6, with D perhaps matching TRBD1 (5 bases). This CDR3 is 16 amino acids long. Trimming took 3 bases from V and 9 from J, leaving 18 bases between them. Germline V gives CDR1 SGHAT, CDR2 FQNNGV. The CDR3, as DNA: TGTGCCAGCAGCTTTTCCCCGGGCTGGGGGATTTCACCCCTCCACTTT. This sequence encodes CASSFSPGWGISPLHF. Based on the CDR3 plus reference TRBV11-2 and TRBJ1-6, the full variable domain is EAGVAQSPRYKIIEKRQSVAFWCNPISGHATLYWYQQILGQGPKLLIQFQNNGVVDDSQLPKDRFSAERLKGVDSTLKIQPAKLEDSAVYLCASSFSPGWGISPLHFGNGTRLTVT.

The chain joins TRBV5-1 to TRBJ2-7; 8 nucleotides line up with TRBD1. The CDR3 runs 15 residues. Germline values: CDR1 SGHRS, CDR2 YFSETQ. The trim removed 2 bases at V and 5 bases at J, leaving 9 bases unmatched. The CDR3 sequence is CASSLSQGVRDEQYF. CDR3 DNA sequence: TGCGCCAGCAGCTTATCACAGGGGGTTCGGGACGAGCAGTACTTC.

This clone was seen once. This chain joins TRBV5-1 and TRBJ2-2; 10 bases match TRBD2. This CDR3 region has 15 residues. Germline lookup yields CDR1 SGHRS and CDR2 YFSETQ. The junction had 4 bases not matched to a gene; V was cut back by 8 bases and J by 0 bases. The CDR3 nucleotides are TGCGCCAGTACGCTAGCGGGGGCGAACACCGGGGAGCTGTTTTTT. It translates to CASTLAGANTGELFF.

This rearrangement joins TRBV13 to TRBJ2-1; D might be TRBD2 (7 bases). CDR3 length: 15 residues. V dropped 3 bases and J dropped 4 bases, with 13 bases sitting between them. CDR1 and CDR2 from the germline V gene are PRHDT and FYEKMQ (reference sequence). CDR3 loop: CASSLGGGFYNEQFF. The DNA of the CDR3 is TGTGCCAGCAGCTTGGGCGGGGGCTTTTACAATGAGCAGTTCTTC.

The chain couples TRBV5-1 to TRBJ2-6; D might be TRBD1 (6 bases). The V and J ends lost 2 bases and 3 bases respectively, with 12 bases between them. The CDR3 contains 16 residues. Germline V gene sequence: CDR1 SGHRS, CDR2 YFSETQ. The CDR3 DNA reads TGCGCCAGCAGCTTCACAGGGTTTTATGGGGCCAACGTCCTGACTTTC. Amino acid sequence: CASSFTGFYGANVLTF.

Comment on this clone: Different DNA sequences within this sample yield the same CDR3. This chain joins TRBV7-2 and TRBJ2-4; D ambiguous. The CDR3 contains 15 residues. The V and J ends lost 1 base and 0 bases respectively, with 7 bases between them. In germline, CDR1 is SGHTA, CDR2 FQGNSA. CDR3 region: CASSLGYGAKNIQYF. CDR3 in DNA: TGTGCCAGCAGCTTAGGGTATGGAGCCAAAAACATTCAGTACTTC.

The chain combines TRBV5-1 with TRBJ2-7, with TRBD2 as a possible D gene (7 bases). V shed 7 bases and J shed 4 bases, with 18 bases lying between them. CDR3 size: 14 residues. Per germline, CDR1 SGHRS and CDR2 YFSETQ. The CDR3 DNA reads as TGCGCCAGCTCCCTAGGGGGGGACAAGTACGAGCAGTACTTC. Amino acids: CASSLGGDKYEQYF. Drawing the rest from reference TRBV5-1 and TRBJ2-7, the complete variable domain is KAGVTQTPRYLIKTRGQQVTLSCSPISGHRSVSWYQQTPGQGLQFLFEYFSETQRNKGNFPGRFSGRQFSNSRSEMNVSTLELGDSALYLCASSLGGDKYEQYFGPGTRLTVT.

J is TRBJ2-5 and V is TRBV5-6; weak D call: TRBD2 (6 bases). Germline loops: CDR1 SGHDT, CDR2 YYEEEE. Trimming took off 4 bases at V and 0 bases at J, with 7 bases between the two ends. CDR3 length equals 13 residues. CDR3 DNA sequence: TGTGCCAGCAGCCGGGACTACCAAGAGACCCAGTACTTC. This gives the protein CASSRDYQETQYF.

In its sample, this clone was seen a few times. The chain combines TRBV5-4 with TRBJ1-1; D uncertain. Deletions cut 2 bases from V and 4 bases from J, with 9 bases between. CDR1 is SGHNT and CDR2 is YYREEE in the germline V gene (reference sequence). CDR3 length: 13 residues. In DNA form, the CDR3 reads TGTGCCAGCAGCTTAGCGGAGGGCACTGAAGCTTTCTTT. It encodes CASSLAEGTEAFF.

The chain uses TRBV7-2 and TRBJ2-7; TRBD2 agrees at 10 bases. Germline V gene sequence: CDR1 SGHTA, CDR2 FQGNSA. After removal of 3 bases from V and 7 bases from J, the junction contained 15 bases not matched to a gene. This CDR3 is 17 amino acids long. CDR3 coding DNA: TGTGCCAGCAGCTTGGAAGTTGTTGTAGCGGGAGGTCAAGAGCAGTACTTC. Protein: CASSLEVVVAGGQEQYF.

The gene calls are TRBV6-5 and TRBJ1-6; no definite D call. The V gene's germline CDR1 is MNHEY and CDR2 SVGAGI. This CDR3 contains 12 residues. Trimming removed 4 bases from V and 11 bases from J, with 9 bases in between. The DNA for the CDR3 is TGTGCCAGCAGTTCGGGCCCGACACCCCTCCACTTT. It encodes CASSSGPTPLHF.

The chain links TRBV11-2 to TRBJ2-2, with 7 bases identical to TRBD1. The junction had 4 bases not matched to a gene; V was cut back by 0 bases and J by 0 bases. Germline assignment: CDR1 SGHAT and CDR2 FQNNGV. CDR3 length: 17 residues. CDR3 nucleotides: TGTGCCAGCAGCTTAGAATTTGGGACAGCGAACACCGGGGAGCTGTTTTTT. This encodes CASSLEFGTANTGELFF.

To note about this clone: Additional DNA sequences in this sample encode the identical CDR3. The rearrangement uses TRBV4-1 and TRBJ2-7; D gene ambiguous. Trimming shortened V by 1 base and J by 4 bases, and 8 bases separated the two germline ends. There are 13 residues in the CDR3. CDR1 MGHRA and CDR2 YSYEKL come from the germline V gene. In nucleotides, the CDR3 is TGCGCCAGCAGCCAAGCCCGGACGTACGAGCAGTACTTC. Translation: CASSQARTYEQYF.

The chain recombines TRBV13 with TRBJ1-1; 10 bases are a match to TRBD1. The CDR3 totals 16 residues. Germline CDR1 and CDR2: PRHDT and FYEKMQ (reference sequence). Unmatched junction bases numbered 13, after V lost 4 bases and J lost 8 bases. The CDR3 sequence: CASSSRSGTGVFEAFF. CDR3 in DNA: TGTGCCAGCAGCTCCCGATCCGGGACAGGGGTTTTCGAAGCTTTCTTT.

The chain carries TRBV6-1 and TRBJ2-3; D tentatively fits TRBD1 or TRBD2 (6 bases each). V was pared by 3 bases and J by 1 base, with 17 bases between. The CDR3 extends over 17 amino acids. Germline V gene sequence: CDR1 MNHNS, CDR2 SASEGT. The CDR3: CASSDEIAEGGTDTQYF. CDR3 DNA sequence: TGTGCCAGCAGTGACGAAATAGCGGAGGGGGGCACAGATACGCAGTATTTT.

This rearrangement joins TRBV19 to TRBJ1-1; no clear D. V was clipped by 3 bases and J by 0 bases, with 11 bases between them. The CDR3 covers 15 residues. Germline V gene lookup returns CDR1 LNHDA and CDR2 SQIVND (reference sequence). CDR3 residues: CASSIYLYMNTEAFF. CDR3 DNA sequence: TGTGCCAGTAGTATCTACCTTTACATGAACACTGAAGCTTTCTTT.

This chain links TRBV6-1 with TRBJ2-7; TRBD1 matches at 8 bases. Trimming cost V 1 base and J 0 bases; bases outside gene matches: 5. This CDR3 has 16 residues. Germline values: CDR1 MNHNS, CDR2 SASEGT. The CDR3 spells CASSEERGQGSYEQYF. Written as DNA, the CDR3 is TGTGCCAGCAGTGAAGAGAGAGGACAGGGCTCCTACGAGCAGTACTTC.

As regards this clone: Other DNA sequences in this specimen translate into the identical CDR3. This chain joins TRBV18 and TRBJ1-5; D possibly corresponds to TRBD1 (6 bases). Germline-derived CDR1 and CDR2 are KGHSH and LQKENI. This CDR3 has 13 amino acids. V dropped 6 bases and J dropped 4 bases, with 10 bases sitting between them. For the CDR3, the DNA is TGTGCCAGCTCGCCTCAGGGGAATCAGCCCCAGCATTTT. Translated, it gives CASSPQGNQPQHF.

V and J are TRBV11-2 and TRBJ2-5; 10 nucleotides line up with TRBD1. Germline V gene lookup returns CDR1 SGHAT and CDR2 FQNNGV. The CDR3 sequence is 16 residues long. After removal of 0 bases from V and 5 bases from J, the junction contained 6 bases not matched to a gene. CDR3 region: CASSLDVTGGGETQYF. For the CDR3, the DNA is TGTGCCAGCAGCTTAGACGTGACAGGGGGCGGGGAGACCCAGTACTTC. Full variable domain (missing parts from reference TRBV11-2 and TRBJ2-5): EAGVAQSPRYKIIEKRQSVAFWCNPISGHATLYWYQQILGQGPKLLIQFQNNGVVDDSQLPKDRFSAERLKGVDSTLKIQPAKLEDSAVYLCASSLDVTGGGETQYFGPGTRLLVL.

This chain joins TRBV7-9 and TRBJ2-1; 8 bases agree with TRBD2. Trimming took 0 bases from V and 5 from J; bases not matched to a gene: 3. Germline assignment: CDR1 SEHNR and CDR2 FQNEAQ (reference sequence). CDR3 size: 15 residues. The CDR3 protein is CASSLASGGHNEQFF. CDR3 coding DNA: TGTGCCAGCAGCTTAGCGAGCGGGGGACACAATGAGCAGTTCTTC.

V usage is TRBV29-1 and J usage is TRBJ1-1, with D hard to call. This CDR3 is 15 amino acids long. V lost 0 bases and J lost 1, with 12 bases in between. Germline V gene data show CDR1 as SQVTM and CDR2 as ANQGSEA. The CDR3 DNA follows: TGCAGCGTTGAAGACCCGGGTGCGGGGAACACTGAAGCTTTCTTT. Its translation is CSVEDPGAGNTEAFF.

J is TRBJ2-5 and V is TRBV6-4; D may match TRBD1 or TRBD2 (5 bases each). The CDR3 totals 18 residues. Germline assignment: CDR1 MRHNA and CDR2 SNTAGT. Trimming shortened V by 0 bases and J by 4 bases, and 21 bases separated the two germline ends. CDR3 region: CASSDSRGGQPPRETQYF. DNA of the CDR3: TGTGCCAGCAGTGACTCGAGGGGCGGGCAGCCGCCACGAGAGACCCAGTACTTC.

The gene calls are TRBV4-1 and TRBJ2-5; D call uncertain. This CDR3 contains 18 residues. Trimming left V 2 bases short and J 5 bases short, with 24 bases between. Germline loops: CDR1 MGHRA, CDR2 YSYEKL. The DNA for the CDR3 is TGCGCCAGCAGCCAACCCAGTTCCTTCGACTGGGGAAATGAGACCCAGTACTTC. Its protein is CASSQPSSFDWGNETQYF.

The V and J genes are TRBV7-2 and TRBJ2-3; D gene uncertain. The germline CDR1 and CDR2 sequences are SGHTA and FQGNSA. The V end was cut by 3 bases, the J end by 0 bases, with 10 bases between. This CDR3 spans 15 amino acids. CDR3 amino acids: CASSFADLSTDTQYF. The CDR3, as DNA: TGTGCCAGCAGCTTCGCGGACCTTAGCACAGATACGCAGTATTTT.

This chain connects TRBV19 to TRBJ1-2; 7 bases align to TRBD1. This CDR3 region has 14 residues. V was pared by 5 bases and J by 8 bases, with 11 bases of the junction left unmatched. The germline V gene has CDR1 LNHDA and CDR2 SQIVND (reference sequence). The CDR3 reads CASSPGTDLQGYTF. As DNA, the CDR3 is TGTGCCAGTAGTCCCGGGACAGATCTACAGGGCTACACCTTC.

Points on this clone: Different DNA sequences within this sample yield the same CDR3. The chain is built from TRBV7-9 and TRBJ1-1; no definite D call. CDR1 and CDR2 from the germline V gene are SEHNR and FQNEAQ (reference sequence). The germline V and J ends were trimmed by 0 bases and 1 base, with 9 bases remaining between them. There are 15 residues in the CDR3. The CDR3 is CASSLAFGQNTEAFF. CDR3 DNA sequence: TGTGCCAGCAGCTTAGCTTTCGGGCAGAACACTGAAGCTTTCTTT.

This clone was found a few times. CDR3 loop: CASSQNRGSYEQYF. The CDR3 DNA sequence: TGCGCCAGCAGCCAAAACAGGGGCTCCTACGAGCAGTACTTC. The V call is TRBV4-1, the J call TRBJ2-7, with 7 bases fitting TRBD1. This CDR3 comprises 14 residues. Germline CDR1 and CDR2: MGHRA and YSYEKL. Trimming at V came to 2 bases and at J to 0 bases, leaving 1 base not matched to a gene.